The 13 T cell receptor beta chains below come from one sample, sequenced in a study of immune evolution from preneoplasia to lung adenocarcinoma. TCRdb's table, derived via immunoSEQ multiplex PCR, lists solely in-frame clones and lacks some. The sample consists of 2,500 to 3,500 clones, approximately 80% of them appearing once. The sequenced material came from FFPE atypical adenomatous hyperplasia tissue from the lung. Subset in this sample: atypical adenomatous hyperplasia (AAH), lung preneoplasia. Source of these receptors: a person between 65 and 79 years old with lung adenocarcinoma.

Here the CDR3 DNA reads TGTGCCAGTAGCATAAGGGCTAGCGGGATTTACAATGAGCAGTTCTTC. It encodes CASSIRASGIYNEQFF. The V call is TRBV19, the J call TRBJ2-1; 9 nucleotides line up with TRBD2. CDR1 is LNHDA and CDR2 is SQIVND in the germline V gene (reference sequence). J lost 4 bases, V lost 6 bases, and 10 bases had no gene match. The CDR3 extends over 16 amino acids.

The chain recombines TRBV18 with TRBJ2-3; TRBD2 agrees at 10 bases. Germline V gene data show CDR1 as KGHSH and CDR2 as LQKENI. The CDR3 contains 18 residues. Losses at the gene ends were 4 bases for V and 4 bases for J; bases not matched to a gene: 14. This CDR3 reads CASSLRRQREGSPDTQYF. The CDR3 bases are TGTGCCAGCTCACTCCGAAGACAGCGGGAGGGGTCTCCAGATACGCAGTATTTT.

V is TRBV6-6 and J is TRBJ1-1; D gene ambiguous. This CDR3 spans 11 amino acids. Trimming removed 10 bases at V and 3 bases at J, with 9 bases between. Per the germline V gene, CDR1 is MNHNY and CDR2 is SVGAGI (reference sequence). The CDR3 DNA is TGTGCCACCCTTCGGGACACTGAAGCTTTCTTT. Its translation: CATLRDTEAFF.

The chain is built from TRBV27 and TRBJ2-1; D is undetermined. Germline CDR1 and CDR2: MNHEY and SMNVEV (reference sequence). This CDR3 contains 14 residues. Trimming removed 7 bases from V and 7 bases from J, with 17 bases in between. In DNA, the CDR3 is TGTGCCAGCACCCCCAGGATGAGGCCGAATGAGCAGTTCTTC. Protein: CASTPRMRPNEQFF.

The chain has TRBV2 and TRBJ2-3; D remains unclear. The CDR3 extends over 11 amino acids. Trimming took 4 bases from V and 5 from J, leaving 4 bases between them. Germline lookup yields CDR1 SNHLY and CDR2 FYNNEI. CDR3 sequence (DNA): TGTGCCAGCAGTGTAGGAGATACGCAGTATTTT. Translated, it gives CASSVGDTQYF.

The V gene is TRBV19, the J gene TRBJ2-7, with 9 bases lining up with TRBD1. Germline assignment: CDR1 LNHDA and CDR2 SQIVND (reference sequence). CDR3 length equals 14 residues. With 6 bases clipped from V and 6 bases from J, the junction kept 9 bases outside the gene matches. The CDR3 DNA is TGTGCCAGTAGCCGGGACAGGGTCACAGGCGAGCAGTACTTC. It specifies CASSRDRVTGEQYF.

This clone was recorded only once. This chain links TRBV19 with TRBJ2-5, with D perhaps assigned TRBD1 or TRBD2 (6 bases each). The V gene lost 4 bases and the J gene lost 5 bases, with 14 bases spanning the gap. The CDR3 totals 14 residues. CDR1 is LNHDA, CDR2 SQIVND, per germline (reference sequence). CDR3 DNA sequence: TGTGCCAGTAGTAAAAACGGGGGCGGGGAGACCCAGTACTTC. It translates to CASSKNGGGETQYF.

This chain links TRBV7-8 with TRBJ2-1; TRBD2 is a possible D gene (7 bases). The CDR3 is made up of 16 amino acids. The V end was cut by 5 bases, the J end by 5 bases, with 19 bases between. The germline V gene encodes CDR1 SGHVS and CDR2 FQNEAQ. CDR3 amino acids: CASSRRAGAGDNEQFF. CDR3 nucleotide sequence: TGTGCCAGCAGCCGAAGGGCGGGGGCAGGTGACAATGAGCAGTTCTTC.

This clone came up a few times. V and J are TRBV5-1 and TRBJ2-1, with 13 bases identical to TRBD2. V gave up 0 bases and J gave up 7 bases; unmatched junction bases: 10. Germline CDR1 SGHRS, CDR2 YFSETQ. This CDR3 comprises 18 residues. Here the CDR3 reads CASSLGTSGSAGRNEQFF. CDR3 DNA: TGCGCCAGCAGCTTGGGGACTAGCGGGAGTGCGGGGAGGAATGAGCAGTTCTTC.

V gene TRBV7-9 combines with J gene TRBJ2-1; maybe TRBD2 (5 bases). The V gene's germline CDR1 is SEHNR and CDR2 FQNEAQ (reference sequence). The CDR3 has 14 amino acids. V lost 6 bases and J 7 bases, leaving 16 bases between the germline ends. The CDR3 protein is CASRPTGGGNEQFF. The DNA of the CDR3 is TGTGCCAGCAGACCCACCGGTGGCGGGAATGAGCAGTTCTTC.

This clone has a handful of counts. The V call is TRBV6-5, the J call TRBJ1-1; possibly TRBD1 for D (5 bases). The germline V gene has CDR1 MNHEY and CDR2 SVGAGI. Trimming removed 9 bases at V and 1 base at J, with 18 bases between. This CDR3 has 15 residues. The CDR3 coding sequence is TGTGCCAGTGTCCGGCTTATGCAGGGGAACACTGAAGCTTTCTTT. Amino acid sequence: CASVRLMQGNTEAFF.

This rearrangement joins TRBV5-1 to TRBJ2-3; the D gene is possibly TRBD2 (5 bases). The CDR3 length is 15 residues. V lost 0 bases, J lost 4 bases, and 12 bases lay in between. Germline CDR1 and CDR2: SGHRS and YFSETQ. In nucleotides, the CDR3 is TGCGCCAGCAGCTTGGAGGGAATTAGCGCAGATACGCAGTATTTT. Protein product: CASSLEGISADTQYF.

The chain combines TRBV28 with TRBJ2-5; TRBD1 or TRBD2 may be the D gene (5 bases each). V was pared by 3 bases and J by 1 base, with 9 bases between. The length of the CDR3 is 14 residues. Germline V gene data show CDR1 as MDHEN and CDR2 as SYDVKM. The CDR3 loop reads CASSFSGTQETQYF. The CDR3 DNA reads as TGTGCCAGCAGTTTTAGTGGGACCCAAGAGACCCAGTACTTC.